This T cell receptor (beta chain) was sequenced for a study of T cells after yellow fever vaccination. The overall study: Researchers used SMART-Seq v4 Ultra Low Input to prepare fractions that had low cell numbers.

The study, taken as a whole, reports: Peaking faster, on day 5 versus 15, the secondary response was nonetheless weaker. The CD4 and CD8 compartments had a small share of their clonotypes in common.

Each CDR3 protein gets one entry after TCRdb re-called the 5' RACE reads with MiXCR. The sample includes some 400,000 distinct CDR3 sequences, 15% to 20% of them seen just once. Per the germline V gene, CDR1 is SGHTA and CDR2 is FQGNSA. Trimming removed 5 bases at V and 3 bases at J, with 11 bases between. The CDR3 loop spans 14 amino acids. This clonotype has just a few counts. Its antigen remains unidentified. The receptor was derived from a man between 18 and 35 years old who received the YFV17D yellow fever vaccine. This specimen was PBMCs, taken before the yellow fever booster vaccination. This chain uses TRBV7-2 with TRBJ1-3, with D uncertain. CDR3 DNA sequence: TGTGCCAGCAGCAAAGGGTTAGATGGAAACACCATATATTTT. Translating gives CASSKGLDGNTIYF.